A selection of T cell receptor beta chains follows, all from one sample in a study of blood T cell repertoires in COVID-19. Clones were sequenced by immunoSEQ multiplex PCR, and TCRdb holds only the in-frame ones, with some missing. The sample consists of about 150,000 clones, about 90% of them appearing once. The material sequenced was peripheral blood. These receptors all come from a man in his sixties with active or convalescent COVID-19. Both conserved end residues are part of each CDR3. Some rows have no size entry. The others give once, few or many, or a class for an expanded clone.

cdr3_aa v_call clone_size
CASTDRNTQYF TRBV6-5 -
CASSPGQGTTGANVLTF TRBV7-8 -
CASSILQGASYEQYF TRBV7-3 -
CASSLTGVGSYEQYF TRBV27 -
CASSLPLSTGELFF TRBV7-6 -
CASSLTPAGGGNEQFF TRBV5-1 once
CASSLSGSSHNEQFF TRBV27 -
CASSLSRGWNYGYTF TRBV28 -
CASSRLREEQYF TRBV5-4 -
CASSLEAGVGYEQYF TRBV6-5 -
CASSLGMNTEAFF TRBV5-6 few
CASSTGTSGRVGYEQYF TRBV5-1 -
CASSLGLAGGKTQYF TRBV5-1 -
CASSRGTGESDTQYF TRBV5-1 once
CASSLVGTPTEAFF TRBV28 -
CASSLDGGTVQETQYF TRBV7-6 once
CSASSSSGTGNIQYF TRBV20-1 -
CAWRLSGGNGYTF TRBV30 -
CASSLAQGILSPLHF TRBV7-8 once
CASRPPYRGRSNQPQHF TRBV28 -
CASSVGPGPTGELFF TRBV9 -
CASSPSSGRAGLHEQYF TRBV4-1 -
CASSQEREGSVGGNEQFF TRBV3-1/TRBV3-2 -
CASSSPGTSGPTQYF TRBV6-5 -
CASSFRLAGGHNEQFF TRBV28 once
CASSTAGRWAGVETQYF TRBV5-1 few
CASSYRDSYNEQFF TRBV6-5 -
CASSLMASEYNEQFF TRBV7-3 once
CASLDTLAKNIQYF TRBV2 -
CASSQDVRGAFF TRBV14 -
CASRGRVQETQYF TRBV5-1 -
CASSQGGGTGIGYTF TRBV4-3 -
CASSYSTGAPGIF TRBV6-6 -
CASSPSSGFSYNEQFF TRBV7-6 -
CASTKGGYGYTF TRBV28 -
CASSLGGGRGTDTQYF TRBV27 -
CASSLGRGRTGELFF TRBV7-8 -
CASSTGMDRGSYEQYF TRBV5-1 -
CASSLSGSSGANVLTF TRBV5-1 -
CASSGDRVSGNTIYF TRBV28 once
CSASKETQYF TRBV20-1 once
CASTPERDDNEQFF TRBV13 once
CASSSGQGSYEQYF TRBV28 -
CASSFTGEEYF TRBV12-3/TRBV12-4 -
CSVVGTGGSGNTIYF TRBV29-1 -
CASSGGGYSRTDTQYF TRBV5-1 -
CASSSLTWGQGYGYTF TRBV6-2/TRBV6-3 -
CASSPRGLQGPSTDTQYF TRBV18 once
CAWSGTGYGYTF TRBV30 -
CASSQRLAATYEQYF TRBV11-2 -
CASSLRLAGIQETQYF TRBV28 once
CASSYGPGQGNIQYF TRBV6-5 -